This TCR beta chain was sequenced for a study of T cell responses to AZD1222 COVID-19 vaccine. Points from the study as a whole: Donors skewed white British and female; clonal diversity was possibly underestimated. Spike-specific TCR breadth and depth rose after two AZD1222 doses. Baseline testing showed seropositivity in only five or six AZD1222 recipients.

About this clone itself: The antigen is undetermined.

Germline lookup yields CDR1 LGHNT and CDR2 FRNRAP. CDR3 length equals 14 residues. The trim removed 7 bases at V and 1 base at J, leaving 5 bases unmatched. Sequencing used immunoSEQ multiplex PCR; TCRdb keeps in-frame clones, though not all of them. This sample has about 99,000 clones, with roughly nine tenths found just once. The source material was peripheral blood, sampled on day 0 of AZD1222 vaccination. The chain is built from TRBV12-5 and TRBJ2-3, with TRBD1 matching over 7 bases. The receptor was isolated from an adult in good health. The chain's CDR3 is CASAQGTGTDTQYF. The CDR3, as DNA: TGTGCTAGTGCCCAAGGGACAGGCACAGATACGCAGTATTTT.